Presented here are 18 T cell receptor beta chains from one specimen sequenced in a study of T cell repertoires in cytomegalovirus infection. TCRdb processed the reads anew with MiXCR; each CDR3 protein has one entry. The sample holds 310,000 or so distinct CDR3 sequences, roughly a tenth seen once. The sample taken for sequencing was PBMCs. The receptor set was obtained from a human donor in good health (CMV status not recorded). Some clones in this sample may be carry-over from other donors' samples.

This clonotype came up many times. The rearrangement links TRBV7-2 to TRBJ2-5; D is possibly TRBD2 (6 bases). The germline gives CDR1 SGHTA, CDR2 FQGNSA. The length of the CDR3 is 16 residues. Between the trimmed V and J ends, which lost 1 base and 1 base, there was a span of 13 bases. The CDR3 region is CASSLGRGGSQETQYF. CDR3 DNA: TGTGCCAGCAGCTTAGGTCGTGGGGGGAGCCAAGAGACCCAGTACTTC.

The sample holds a few counts of this clonotype. The chain carries TRBV28 and TRBJ1-6, with D unresolved. CDR1 and CDR2 from the germline V gene are MDHEN and SYDVKM. This CDR3 contains 12 residues. The V and J ends lost 4 bases and 10 bases respectively, with 8 bases between them. DNA of the CDR3: TGTGCCAGCAGTTCCCCGACCTCACCCCTCCACTTT. It encodes CASSSPTSPLHF.

This clonotype was detected a few times. The chain has TRBV4-3 and TRBJ1-4, with unresolved D. The germline V gene has CDR1 LGHNA and CDR2 YSLEER. V was cut by 4 bases and J by 0 bases, with 9 bases left in between. The CDR3 spans 15 residues. This chain's CDR3 is CASSPATTTNEKLFF. The CDR3, as DNA: TGCGCCAGCAGCCCCGCGACAACAACTAATGAAAAACTGTTTTTT.

The rearrangement joins TRBV19 to TRBJ2-1, with 12 bases identical to TRBD2. The CDR3 consists of 17 residues. Unmatched junction bases numbered 9, after V lost 5 bases and J lost 4 bases. The germline CDR1 and CDR2 sequences are LNHDA and SQIVND (reference sequence). The CDR3, as DNA: TGTGCCAGTAGTGCCGCTAGCGGGGGGGCGGAATACAATGAGCAGTTCTTC. It codes for CASSAASGGAEYNEQFF.

This clonotype was seen many times. The V and J genes are TRBV29-1 and TRBJ1-2, with D unclear. The CDR3 is 11 amino acids. Trimming took off 3 bases at V and 2 bases at J, with 4 bases between the two ends. Per germline, CDR1 SQVTM and CDR2 ANQGSEA. The CDR3 loop reads CSVDLNYGYTF. CDR3 coding DNA: TGCAGCGTTGATTTGAACTATGGCTACACCTTC.

This clonotype was observed at least ten times. This chain joins TRBV6-2 or TRBV6-3 and TRBJ2-7; TRBD1 is a possible D gene (6 bases). Germline assignment: CDR1 MNHEY and CDR2 SVGEGT. V gave up 2 bases and J gave up 5 bases, with 13 bases separating them. The CDR3 consists of 14 residues. DNA for the CDR3: TGTGCCAGCAGTTACGCGGCAGGGGCCCACGAGCAGTACGTC. Protein: CASSYAAGAHEQYV.

In this sample, this clonotype turned up many times. V and J are TRBV20-1 and TRBJ1-2; 9 bases line up with TRBD1. The CDR3 has 14 amino acids. From germline, CDR1 is DFQATT and CDR2 SNEGSKA (reference sequence). Germline trimming cut 3 bases from V and 5 bases from J; bases unmatched to any gene: 7. The CDR3, as DNA: TGCAGTGCTAGTAGTGGGACAGGGCCTTATGGCTACACCTTC. Protein: CSASSGTGPYGYTF.

This clonotype was counted at least ten times. This rearrangement joins TRBV4-3 to TRBJ2-1, with TRBD2 matching 9 bases. With 0 bases clipped from V and 3 bases from J, the junction kept 3 bases outside the gene matches. This CDR3 is built from 16 residues. Germline loops: CDR1 LGHNA, CDR2 YSLEER. CDR3 nucleotide sequence: TGCGCCAGCAGCCAAGATTTTAGCGGGGGCTACAATGAGCAGTTCTTC. It translates to CASSQDFSGGYNEQFF.

Only a few counts were recorded for this clonotype. The V call is TRBV20-1, the J call TRBJ1-2; D unclear. Germline V gene lookup returns CDR1 DFQATT and CDR2 SNEGSKA (reference sequence). The CDR3 length is 11 residues. With 5 bases removed from V and 4 bases from J, the gap between germline ends came to 8 bases. CDR3 loop: CSAYTFYGYTF. Here the CDR3 DNA reads TGCAGTGCTTACACCTTCTATGGCTACACCTTC.

The CDR3 bases are TGTGCCAGCCAGCGGGCGACAGGGGCGTGGGAGACCCAGTACTTC. Encoded protein: CASQRATGAWETQYF. The chain uses TRBV3-1 and TRBJ2-5, with 8 positions matching TRBD1. The germline gives CDR1 LGHDT, CDR2 YNNKEL (reference sequence). The CDR3 consists of 15 residues. The junction had 13 bases not matched to a gene; V was cut back by 8 bases and J by 5 bases.

This clonotype showed up many times. The gene calls are TRBV11-2 and TRBJ2-1; perhaps D is TRBD1 or TRBD2 (5 bases each). Germline V gives CDR1 SGHAT, CDR2 FQNNGV. V was trimmed by 7 bases and J by 1 base, leaving 17 bases between them. The CDR3 contains 16 residues. The CDR3 sequence is CASIHGGRQSYNEQFF. CDR3 DNA sequence: TGTGCCAGCATCCATGGGGGACGCCAGTCCTACAATGAGCAGTTCTTC.

This clonotype was recorded at least ten times. V usage is TRBV2 and J usage is TRBJ2-7, with 8 positions matching TRBD2. The germline V gene encodes CDR1 SNHLY and CDR2 FYNNEI. The J segment lost 3 bases and the V segment lost 1 base, leaving 8 bases of the junction unmatched. The CDR3 has 16 amino acids. CDR3 amino acids: CASSEGLTSVGYEQYF. The CDR3 DNA reads as TGTGCCAGCAGTGAAGGGTTGACTAGCGTAGGCTACGAGCAGTACTTC.

This clonotype was counted many times. This chain joins TRBV28 and TRBJ1-5; 7 bases agree with TRBD1. With V trimmed by 4 bases and J by 6 bases, 9 bases remained unmatched. Per the germline V gene, CDR1 is MDHEN and CDR2 is SYDVKM. This CDR3 has 15 residues. The DNA of the CDR3 is TGTGCCAGCAGTTGGGGTGGACAGGCGGTTCAGCCCCAGCATTTT. Amino acids: CASSWGGQAVQPQHF.

This clonotype was seen repeatedly, ten times or more. V and J are TRBV6-2 or TRBV6-3 and TRBJ2-1, with D possibly TRBD2 on 5 matching bases. This CDR3 has 15 amino acids. V was cut by 7 bases and J by 7 bases, with 20 bases left in between. Germline V CDR1 and CDR2: MNHEY, SVGEGT. The CDR3 sequence: CASTEERVRWNEQFF. In DNA form, the CDR3 reads TGTGCCAGCACCGAAGAGAGGGTTAGGTGGAATGAGCAGTTCTTC.

This clonotype showed up many times. This chain uses TRBV7-8 with TRBJ2-5, with D tentatively TRBD2 (7 bases). V was clipped by 5 bases and J by 4 bases, with 17 bases between them. This CDR3 contains 15 residues. Germline CDR1 and CDR2: SGHVS and FQNEAQ. CDR3 sequence reads: CASSALRGGRETQYF. The CDR3, as DNA: TGTGCCAGCAGCGCATTGAGGGGGGGGCGAGAGACCCAGTACTTC.

Concerning this clonotype: A read error may account for a junction end that differs from germline. This rearrangement joins TRBV2 to TRBJ2-2; D is perhaps TRBD1 (6 bases). The V gene's germline CDR1 is SNHLY and CDR2 FYNNEI. CDR3 length: 15 amino acids. In nucleotides, the CDR3 is TGTGCCAGCAGTACCAGGGGCCCCAACACCGGGGAGCCGTTTTTT. Translating it yields CASSTRGPNTGEPFF.

This clonotype was detected ten times or more. V usage is TRBV20-1 and J usage is TRBJ2-5; TRBD2 matches at 8 bases. The CDR3 has 14 amino acids. Germline V gives CDR1 DFQATT, CDR2 SNEGSKA (reference sequence). V lost 2 bases to trimming and J lost 5 bases; unmatched junction nucleotides: 7. Written as DNA, the CDR3 is TGCAGTGCTAGACTCGGGGGGGCTGTGGAGACCCAGTACTTC. Its translation: CSARLGGAVETQYF.

The chain is built from TRBV27 and TRBJ1-2; a weak D match, TRBD1 (6 bases). The CDR3 runs to 12 residues. CDR1 MNHEY and CDR2 SMNVEV come from the germline V gene (reference sequence). V gave up 5 bases and J gave up 10 bases, with 14 bases separating them. The CDR3 protein is CASSARGGIYTF. In nucleotides, the CDR3 is TGTGCCAGCAGTGCGAGGGGGGGCATCTACACCTTC.